The present T cell receptor beta chain was sequenced within a study of blood T cell repertoires in COVID-19. The wider study: PBMCs, B-cell-depleted T cells, or T cells provided the cDNA or gDNA that made up the material.

Trimming stripped 0 bases from V and 1 base from J, with 6 bases between. In germline, CDR1 is ENHRY, CDR2 SYGVKD. This CDR3 comprises 14 residues. Original data processing: By means of reference gene primer amplification, nucleated cell counts were estimated. Measured with immunoSEQ multiplex PCR; TCRdb has only the in-frame clones, and not every one. V and J calls and clone size follow that table, whereas D and trimming were derived from the DNA. The table includes about 130,000 clones, around 87% detected once. The origin of this receptor is a woman in her fifties or sixties who had recovered from COVID-19. The sequencing input was peripheral blood. The V gene is TRBV10-3, the J gene TRBJ1-1; D gene unclear. The CDR3 nucleotides read TGTGCCATCAGTGAGTCTGGGCAGAACACTGAAGCTTTCTTT. It yields the protein CAISESGQNTEAFF.